The present TCR beta chain was sequenced within a study of a mutant IDH1 vaccine in newly diagnosed glioma (dated by TCRdb to about 2021). The study in broad terms: Across visits V03 through V10, patients got a total of eight vaccinations, given in weeks 1, 3, 5, 7, 11, 15, 19 and 23. Six visits were used for peripheral blood collection: V03 (baseline), V05, V07, V10, V12 and V13. Vaccination began 4-6 weeks after radiotherapy alone, or alongside temozolomide cycles in the chemotherapy-containing groups. Of the 32 patients who were treated, about 60% were male and roughly 38% were female, and the mean age was roughly 40 years. Prior to enrollment, patients had been given standard therapy consisting of radiotherapy alone, temozolomide alone, or radiochemotherapy with temozolomide, with the combination given to most patients. Longitudinal TCRB deep sequencing was done for 25 treated patients, wherever samples were available for exploratory analyses. On the study overall, not on this receptor specifically: The authors stated that sample limitations prevented analyses of patient blood samples from being reproduced. Vaccine-induced immune responses across multiple MHC alleles were detected in approximately 93% of patients. Selection of PBMC samples for TCRB deep sequencing was based on availability. No apparent relationship was observed between pseudoprogression and alterations in the top peripheral T cell clonotypes detected by TCRB sequencing.

A word on this clone: Its antigen target is currently unknown. Within one base of it there is no much larger clone, and no base qualities were kept.

According to the germline V gene, CDR1 reads SGHVS and CDR2 reads FQNEAQ. Compared with germline, V lacks 5 bases and J lacks 0 bases; bases without a gene match: 9. The CDR3 goes from the cysteine to the phenylalanine over 16 residues. Only CDR3 DNA remains: 48 bases, in frame from the first base. In light of the paper, this sample's time point label describes: week 5, during vaccination. A 20-mer mutant IDH1 peptide at 300 micrograms in Montanide made up each vaccine dose, which was injected subcutaneously together with topical imiquimod. Donors had newly diagnosed WHO grade 3 or 4 IDH1-mutant astrocytomas with loss of nuclear ATRX. The samples were drawn from NOA16, a multicentre, single-arm, open-label phase I trial in Germany that tested a mutant IDH1 peptide vaccine in humans for the first time. The DNeasy Blood and Tissue Kit was used to extract genomic DNA from EDTA blood for TCRB sequencing.

Library construction relied on the immunoSEQ multiplex PCR assay. Rearranged TCR beta chain sequences were amplified using the hsTCRB Kit according to the manufacturer's protocol. TCRB libraries were sequenced on an Illumina MiSeq. The study's processing was this. The proprietary platform of the kit vendor was used for demultiplexing, trimming and gene mapping. In TCRdb, the immuneACCESS table is reduced to in-frame sequences with V and J assigned. These tables do not hold every clone; where another copy was compared, an unresolved V gene accounts for under half, and the others remain unexplained. V and J calls and clone size follow that table, whereas D and trimming were derived from the DNA. Present in this sample are approximately 37,000 clones, 45% to 70% of which were seen just once. The ten largest account for approximately 10% of the sample.

The source is a woman under 30 with glioma. The specimen was PBMCs, collected from a glioma patient whose treatment included an IDH1 peptide vaccine. Here the chain combines TRBV7-8 and TRBJ2-7; TRBD1 aligns with 8 central bases. The sequenced DNA: TGTGCCAGCAGCGCCGGACAGGGTGAGACCTCCTACGAGCAGTACTTC. The translation is CASSAGQGETSYEQYF.